These 26 T cell receptor beta chains originate from one sample sequenced in a study of glioma-infiltrating T cells after dendritic cell vaccination. Sequencing used immunoSEQ multiplex PCR; TCRdb keeps in-frame clones, though not all of them. Of roughly 96,000 clones listed, roughly three quarters are singletons. The source was blood, collected before dendritic cell vaccination. The receptors originated from a human donor with glioblastoma.

This chain uses TRBV27 with TRBJ2-2; no reliable D call. CDR1 MNHEY and CDR2 SMNVEV come from the germline V gene (reference sequence). Trimming stripped 0 bases from V and 1 base from J, with 9 bases between. The CDR3 covers 16 residues. CDR3 sequence (DNA): TGTGCCAGCAGTTTATCCCCTTATTGGAACACCGGGGAGCTGTTTTTT. It yields the protein CASSLSPYWNTGELFF.

The J gene is TRBJ2-1, the V gene TRBV5-4; TRBD1 agrees at 9 bases. Looked up from germline, CDR1 is SGHNT and CDR2 is YYREEE (reference sequence). V lost 4 bases and J lost 9; bases outside the gene matches: 11. The CDR3 runs to 15 residues. The CDR3 region is CASSNRDRDVGEQFF. CDR3 nucleotide sequence: TGTGCCAGCAGCAACCGGGACAGGGATGTCGGTGAGCAGTTCTTC.

This chain joins TRBV30 and TRBJ2-2, with TRBD1 identical over 7 bases. Per germline, CDR1 GTSNPN and CDR2 SVGIG (reference sequence). The CDR3 spans 13 residues. V dropped 2 bases and J dropped 7; count of bases not matched to a gene: 4. CDR3 DNA: TGTGCCTGGAGTCACAGGGGAAGCGGGGAGCTGTTTTTT. Translated: CAWSHRGSGELFF.

The rearrangement links TRBV30 to TRBJ1-1; D not resolved. V lost 3 bases, J lost 1 base, and 9 bases lay in between. The CDR3 extends over 13 amino acids. Per germline, CDR1 GTSNPN and CDR2 SVGIG (reference sequence). The CDR3 DNA is TGTGCCTGGAGCGCCATAGCGAACACTGAAGCTTTCTTT. Amino acid sequence: CAWSAIANTEAFF.

The chain combines TRBV30 with TRBJ2-1, with D maybe TRBD2 (6 bases). Trimming shortened V by 3 bases and J by 0 bases, and 9 bases separated the two germline ends. The CDR3 totals 14 residues. Germline CDR1 is GTSNPN and CDR2 is SVGIG (reference sequence). The CDR3 loop is CAWRLASSYNEQFF. The CDR3 region has the DNA TGTGCCTGGAGACTAGCCTCCTCCTACAATGAGCAGTTCTTC.

In this sample, this clone turned up a few times. The V and J genes are TRBV19 and TRBJ1-2, with D maybe TRBD1 (5 bases). The CDR3 is made up of 14 amino acids. Trimming stripped 5 bases from V and 4 bases from J, with 14 bases between. Germline-derived CDR1 and CDR2 are LNHDA and SQIVND (reference sequence). The CDR3 nucleotides read TGTGCCAGTAGTTCTTCAGGGTGGGCCTATGGCTACACCTTC. It is translated as CASSSSGWAYGYTF.

This chain uses TRBV4-1 with TRBJ2-7, with D uncertain. CDR1 and CDR2 (germline): MGHRA, YSYEKL. The CDR3 is 14 amino acids. Trimming took off 2 bases at V and 3 bases at J, with 11 bases between the two ends. Here the CDR3 reads CASSQLGTNYEQYF. As DNA, the CDR3 is TGCGCCAGCAGCCAACTAGGTACTAACTACGAGCAGTACTTC.

This chain links TRBV13 with TRBJ2-3; D is unclear. V was cut by 0 bases and J by 6 bases, with 10 bases left in between. CDR1 and CDR2 (germline): PRHDT, FYEKMQ (reference sequence). This CDR3 comprises 14 residues. The CDR3 region is CASSLGNRVDTQYF. The CDR3 nucleotides read TGTGCCAGCAGCTTAGGCAACCGGGTGGATACGCAGTATTTT.

The chain is built from TRBV19 and TRBJ2-5; 11 nucleotides align to TRBD1. The junction had 7 bases not matched to a gene; V was cut back by 6 bases and J by 7 bases. CDR1 and CDR2 (germline): LNHDA, SQIVND (reference sequence). This CDR3 spans 14 amino acids. CDR3 sequence reads: CASSGTGGGGTQYF. CDR3 nucleotide sequence: TGTGCCAGTAGCGGGACAGGGGGTGGTGGGACCCAGTACTTC.

The CDR3 DNA reads TGTGCCAGCAGTTTTGATCCCCCCGGGACTAGCGGGAACAATGAGCAGTTCTTC. This encodes CASSFDPPGTSGNNEQFF. The V call is TRBV28, the J call TRBJ2-1, with 13 bases matching TRBD2. The J segment lost 5 bases and the V segment lost 3 bases, leaving 10 bases of the junction unmatched. In germline, CDR1 is MDHEN, CDR2 SYDVKM. The CDR3 is made up of 18 amino acids.

DNA of the CDR3: TGTGCCAGTAGTATAGGCATGTTGGGGGGGTACAATGAGCAGTTCTTC. Translated, it gives CASSIGMLGGYNEQFF. The chain couples TRBV19 to TRBJ2-1, with 7 bases lining up with TRBD2. CDR3 length equals 16 residues. V was clipped by 1 base and J by 4 bases; unmatched bases: 7. Germline loops: CDR1 LNHDA, CDR2 SQIVND (reference sequence).

The V and J genes are TRBV6-5 and TRBJ2-1; a possible D gene is TRBD1 (5 bases). V dropped 3 bases and J dropped 7 bases, with 13 bases sitting between them. Germline CDR1 is MNHEY and CDR2 is SVGAGI. The CDR3 contains 14 residues. The CDR3 loop is CASSYVGHRNEQFF. CDR3 DNA sequence: TGTGCCAGCAGTTATGTGGGGCATCGGAATGAGCAGTTCTTC.

This clone was seen just once. This chain links TRBV9 with TRBJ2-3; 13 nucleotides match TRBD2. From germline, CDR1 is SGDLS and CDR2 YYNGEE. This CDR3 has 16 amino acids. With V trimmed by 2 bases and J by 2 bases, 2 bases remained unmatched. The CDR3 DNA follows: TGTGCCAGCAGCGTGACTAGCGGGGGGTCCACAGATACGCAGTATTTT. It encodes CASSVTSGGSTDTQYF.

The chain links TRBV7-8 to TRBJ1-1; TRBD1 matches 9 bases. Trimming took 4 bases from V and 4 from J; bases not matched to a gene: 4. Germline CDR1 SGHVS, CDR2 FQNEAQ. The CDR3 extends over 14 amino acids. CDR3 sequence (DNA): TGTGCCAGCAGCTCAACAGGGGGCCGCACTGAAGCTTTCTTT. This sequence encodes CASSSTGGRTEAFF.

The chain uses TRBV5-1 and TRBJ1-1; a weak D match, TRBD1 (6 bases). V gave up 7 bases and J gave up 4 bases, with 20 bases separating them. Looked up from germline, CDR1 is SGHRS and CDR2 is YFSETQ. This CDR3 comprises 15 residues. The CDR3 loop reads CASSSMWGQGTEAFF. CDR3 sequence (DNA): TGCGCCAGCTCGAGTATGTGGGGGCAGGGCACTGAAGCTTTCTTT. The variable domain in full, with the rest retrieved from reference TRBV5-1 and TRBJ1-1, is KAGVTQTPRYLIKTRGQQVTLSCSPISGHRSVSWYQQTPGQGLQFLFEYFSETQRNKGNFPGRFSGRQFSNSRSEMNVSTLELGDSALYLCASSSMWGQGTEAFFGQGTRLTVV.

The V gene is TRBV6-1, the J gene TRBJ1-2; TRBD1 aligns across 8 bases. This CDR3 is built from 15 residues. The V gene's germline CDR1 is MNHNS and CDR2 SASEGT. The V segment lost 7 bases and the J segment 5 bases; nucleotides outside the gene matches: 12. CDR3 DNA sequence: TGTGCCAGCAATAACCGGACAGGGCCGGATTATGGCTACACCTTC. This gives the protein CASNNRTGPDYGYTF.

This sequence joins TRBV4-1 and TRBJ2-1; 7 bases are shared with TRBD2. Per germline, CDR1 MGHRA and CDR2 YSYEKL. With V trimmed by 3 bases and J by 1 base, 6 bases remained unmatched. This CDR3 region has 16 residues. CDR3 nucleotide sequence: TGCGCCAGCAGCCACCTAGCGGCTGGGTCCTACAATGAGCAGTTCTTC. Translated: CASSHLAAGSYNEQFF.

The chain recombines TRBV19 with TRBJ1-1, with D unresolved. The CDR3 is 13 residues long. Trimming removed 1 base at V and 8 bases at J, with 11 bases between. Per the germline V gene, CDR1 is LNHDA and CDR2 is SQIVND (reference sequence). CDR3 in amino acids: CASSIGTRSEAFF. CDR3 DNA: TGTGCCAGTAGTATAGGTACGAGATCGGAAGCTTTCTTT.

The chain combines TRBV5-1 with TRBJ2-3; 7 nucleotides match TRBD2. Germline V CDR1 and CDR2: SGHRS, YFSETQ. This CDR3 contains 15 residues. After removal of 0 bases from V and 0 bases from J, the junction contained 1 base not matched to a gene. The CDR3 here is CASSLVSGSTDTQYF. The CDR3 bases are TGCGCCAGCAGCTTGGTTAGCGGGAGCACAGATACGCAGTATTTT.

The chain uses TRBV5-1 and TRBJ2-1; 12 nucleotides match TRBD2. Trimming took 5 bases from V and 7 from J; bases not matched to a gene: 4. The CDR3 extends over 14 amino acids. Germline CDR1 SGHRS, CDR2 YFSETQ. CDR3 sequence (DNA): TGCGCCAGCAGGACTAGCGGGAGAATTAATGAGCAGTTCTTC. Amino acid sequence: CASRTSGRINEQFF.

The rearrangement uses TRBV5-1 and TRBJ1-1, with a tentative D call TRBD1 (6 bases). CDR1 SGHRS and CDR2 YFSETQ come from the germline V gene. The CDR3 contains 15 residues. Trimming pared 0 bases from V and 4 bases from J, leaving 13 bases between. The CDR3 sequence is CASSLEGGPVTEAFF. CDR3 in DNA: TGCGCCAGCAGCTTGGAGGGGGGGCCCGTCACTGAAGCTTTCTTT.

The chain employs TRBV6-6 and TRBJ1-1; TRBD1 might be the D (5 bases). Germline V lookup: CDR1 MNHNY, CDR2 SVGAGI (reference sequence). V was trimmed by 6 bases and J by 7 bases, leaving 12 bases between them. CDR3 length equals 12 residues. The CDR3 reads CASSHRSFEAFF. The CDR3 bases are TGTGCCAGCAGCCACAGGAGTTTTGAAGCTTTCTTT.

The genes are TRBV18 and TRBJ1-5, with 8 nucleotides matching TRBD1. The germline CDR1 and CDR2 sequences are KGHSH and LQKENI. Unmatched junction bases numbered 7, after V lost 0 bases and J lost 6 bases. This CDR3 spans 16 amino acids. The CDR3 DNA reads TGTGCCAGCTCACCACCTGGCCAGGGGGCTTTTCAGCCCCAGCATTTT. Its protein is CASSPPGQGAFQPQHF.

V gene TRBV6-5 combines with J gene TRBJ1-1; TRBD1 agrees at 11 bases. V was clipped by 2 bases and J by 5 bases; unmatched bases: 7. Germline V gives CDR1 MNHEY, CDR2 SVGAGI. CDR3 length equals 16 residues. The CDR3 bases are TGTGCCAGCAGTTACCGGACAGGGGGCTCAAAAACTGAAGCTTTCTTT. It codes for CASSYRTGGSKTEAFF.

V gene TRBV7-8 combines with J gene TRBJ2-7; TRBD2 matches 8 bases. V lost 5 bases to trimming and J lost 2 bases; unmatched junction nucleotides: 11. The CDR3 contains 16 residues. Germline assignment: CDR1 SGHVS and CDR2 FQNEAQ. CDR3 region: CASSLPTSGITYEQYF. The CDR3 region has the DNA TGTGCCAGCAGCCTCCCAACTAGCGGAATAACCTACGAGCAGTACTTC. Supplemented by reference TRBV7-8 and TRBJ2-7, the full variable domain reads GAGVSQSPRYKVAKRGQDVALRCDPISGHVSLFWYQQALGQGPEFLTYFQNEAQLDKSGLPSDRFFAERPEGSVSTLKIQRTQQEDSAVYLCASSLPTSGITYEQYFGPGTRLTVT.

This rearrangement joins TRBV19 to TRBJ1-4; D possibly corresponds to TRBD1 (5 bases). In germline, CDR1 is LNHDA, CDR2 SQIVND (reference sequence). The CDR3 runs 13 residues. Trimming took 5 bases from V and 8 from J, leaving 12 bases between them. This chain's CDR3 is CASSVRGGEKLFF. For the CDR3, the DNA is TGTGCCAGTAGTGTGAGGGGAGGGGAAAAACTGTTTTTT.